This T cell receptor (beta chain) emerged from a study of PD-1 blockade in classical Hodgkin lymphoma. Study-wide results and limits: Diversity similar to that of newly diagnosed patients was seen at baseline in complete responders. Only CD4+ TCR diversity, not CD8+, had risen significantly by C4D1. According to reports, newly diagnosed patients had lower baseline TCR diversity than healthy donors, and relapsed/refractory patients had lower baseline TCR diversity still.

The CDR3 is 14 residues long. Trimming took 0 bases from V and 6 from J; bases not matched to a gene: 1. CDR1 and CDR2 from the germline V gene are SGHRS and YFSETQ. Comment on this clone: The antigen is undetermined.

Sequencing used immunoSEQ multiplex PCR; TCRdb keeps in-frame clones, though not all of them. The sample contains tens of thousands of clones, 80% to 90% of which appear only once. All the patients suffered relapse after autologous stem cell transplantation, and brentuximab vedotin exposure differed. Best overall response was complete response, partial response or progressive disease in these relapsed/refractory classical Hodgkin lymphoma patients. The material sequenced was peripheral blood mononuclear cells (PBMCs), taken before the second cycle of nivolumab. The clonotype was recovered from a human donor with classical Hodgkin lymphoma. The J gene is TRBJ1-4, the V gene TRBV5-1; 8 bases are shared with TRBD1. The CDR3 DNA is TGCGCCAGCAGCTTGGGGGGACAGGATGAAAAACTGTTTTTT. Amino acids: CASSLGGQDEKLFF. The whole variable domain, remainder taken from reference TRBV5-1 and TRBJ1-4, is KAGVTQTPRYLIKTRGQQVTLSCSPISGHRSVSWYQQTPGQGLQFLFEYFSETQRNKGNFPGRFSGRQFSNSRSEMNVSTLELGDSALYLCASSLGGQDEKLFFGSGTQLSVL.